What follows is one T cell receptor (beta chain) and its context. These data come from a study of blood T cell repertoires in COVID-19. Turning to the study itself: The study drew acute and convalescent COVID-19 samples from the United States, Italy and Spain. PBMCs, B-cell-depleted T cells, or T cells provided the cDNA or gDNA that made up the material.

In germline, CDR1 is GTSNPN, CDR2 SVGIG (reference sequence). This CDR3 is built from 13 residues. Trimming took off 3 bases at V and 8 bases at J, with 14 bases between the two ends. In the authors' methods: Quantification of nucleated cells was approximated via reference gene primer amplification. Sequencing was performed with immunoSEQ multiplex PCR; in TCRdb, only in-frame clones are kept and a portion is missing. The DNA gave D and trimming, while V, J and clone size come from that table. The data show under 500,000 clones, approximately 90% seen once. The sequence was obtained from a woman aged 30 to 39 with acute or convalescent COVID-19. The sequencing input was peripheral blood. The chain carries TRBV30 and TRBJ2-1; tentatively, D is TRBD1 (5 bases). The CDR3, as DNA: TGTGCCTGGAGAACTCAGGGCTTCTATGAGCAGTTCTTC. Its protein is CAWRTQGFYEQFF.